What follows is one TCR beta chain and its context. The data belong to a study of blood T cell repertoires in COVID-19. Overall study: Researchers got acute and convalescent COVID-19 samples from the United States, Italy and Spain. T cells, B-cell-depleted T cells, or PBMCs provided the cDNA or gDNA that served as material.

Sequencing used immunoSEQ multiplex PCR; TCRdb keeps in-frame clones, though not all of them. The repertoire holds 100,000 to 150,000 clones, with roughly four fifths as singletons. V was shortened by 8 bases and J by 7 bases, with 11 bases between the two germline ends. The CDR3 has 12 residues. Looked up from germline, CDR1 is ENHRY and CDR2 is SYGVKD. This TCR was recovered from a man younger than 40 with COVID-19, enrolled during active disease. The source material was peripheral blood. The V and J genes are TRBV10-3 and TRBJ2-2, with a weak D call TRBD2 (6 bases). CDR3 DNA: TGTGCCATCTCTTGGAGGGGCGGGGAGCTGTTTTTT. This sequence encodes CAISWRGGELFF.